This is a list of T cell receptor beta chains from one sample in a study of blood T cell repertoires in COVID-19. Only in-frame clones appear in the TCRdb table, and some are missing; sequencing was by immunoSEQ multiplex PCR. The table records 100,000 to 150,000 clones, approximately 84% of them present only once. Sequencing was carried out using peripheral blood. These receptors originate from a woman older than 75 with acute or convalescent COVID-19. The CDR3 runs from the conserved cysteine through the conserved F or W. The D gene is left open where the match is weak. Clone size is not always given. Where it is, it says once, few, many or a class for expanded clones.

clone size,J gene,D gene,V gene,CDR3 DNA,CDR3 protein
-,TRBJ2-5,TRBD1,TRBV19,TGTGCCAGTAGTACCAGGGACAGGGCCCAGCAAGAGACCCAGTACTTC,CASSTRDRAQQETQYF
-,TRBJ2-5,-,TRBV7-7,TGTGCTAGCAGCTTATCTCCGGGGGAGACCCAGTACTTC,CASSLSPGETQYF
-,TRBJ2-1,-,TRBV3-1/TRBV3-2,TGTGCCAGCAGCCAAGCTAGCGTGAATGAGCAGTTCTTC,CASSQASVNEQFF
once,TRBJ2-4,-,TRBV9,TGTGCCAGCAGCGTAGTGCCGGGGGCCAAAAACATTCAGTACTTC,CASSVVPGAKNIQYF
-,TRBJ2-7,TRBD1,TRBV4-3,TGCGCCAGCAGCCAAGATATGGGGACAGGGGCCTACGAGCAGTACTTC,CASSQDMGTGAYEQYF
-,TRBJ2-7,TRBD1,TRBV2,TGTGCCAGTTATCCAGGGGGTGGAGAGCAGTACTTC,CASYPGGGEQYF
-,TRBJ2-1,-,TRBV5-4,TGTGCCAGCAGCCGTCGTGAGATCGGGAATGAGCAGTTCTTC,CASSRREIGNEQFF
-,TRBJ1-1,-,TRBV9,TGTGCCAGCAGCGTAGAGGGGACTGAGAGACAGCCCACTGAAGCTTTCTTT,CASSVEGTERQPTEAFF
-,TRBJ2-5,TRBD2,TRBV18,TGTGCCAGCTCACTTCAGCGGGAACGAGAGACCCAGTACTTC,CASSLQRERETQYF
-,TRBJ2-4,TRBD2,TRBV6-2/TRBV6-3,TGTGCCAGCAGTTGGGGAGCGGGAGGAGGAACTGTCGCCCTAGCCAAAAACATTCAGTACTTC,CASSWGAGGGTVALAKNIQYF
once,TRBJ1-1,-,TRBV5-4,TGTGCCAGCAGCTTGGTCGGCGGGGTGACTGAAGCTTTCTTT,CASSLVGGVTEAFF
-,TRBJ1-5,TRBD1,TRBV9,TGTGCCCGCAGACACCGGGACAGGGTACAGCCCCAGCATTTT,CARRHRDRVQPQHF
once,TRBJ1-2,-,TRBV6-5,TGTGCCAGCAGTTATTCCGGGACAATAACCGTCAATGGCTACACCTTC,CASSYSGTITVNGYTF
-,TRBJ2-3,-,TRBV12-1,TGTGCCAGCAGCTTTCTGACTAGCGGGGGGGAAAGCACAGATACGCAGTATTTT,CASSFLTSGGESTDTQYF
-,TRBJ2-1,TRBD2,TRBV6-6,TGTGCCAGCAGTTACTCTCCTAGCGGGAGGGTCAATGAGCAGTTCTTC,CASSYSPSGRVNEQFF
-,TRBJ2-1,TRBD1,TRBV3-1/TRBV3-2,TGTGCCAGCAGCCAAGCTGACAGGGGCGAGCAGTTCTTC,CASSQADRGEQFF
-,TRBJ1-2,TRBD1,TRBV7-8,TGTGCCAGCAGCCCAGGACAGGGCGCTAACTATGGCTACACCTTC,CASSPGQGANYGYTF
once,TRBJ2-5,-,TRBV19,TGTGCCAGTAGTATGGAGGGCAGAGGTCAAGAGACCCAGTACTTC,CASSMEGRGQETQYF
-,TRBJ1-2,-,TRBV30,TGTGCCTGGAGGACTCAGACAGTTAACTATGGCTACACCTTC,CAWRTQTVNYGYTF
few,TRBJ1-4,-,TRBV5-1,TGCGCCAGCAGCTTGGTGACAGCAACTAATGAAAAACTGTTTTTT,CASSLVTATNEKLFF
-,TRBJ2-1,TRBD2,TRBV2,TGTGCCAGCAGATACGGACTAGCGGGGGCCCACAATGAGCAGTTCTTC,CASRYGLAGAHNEQFF
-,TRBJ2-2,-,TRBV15,TGTGCCACCAGCAGGGGAGGACGGCGGACCGGGGAGCTGTTTTTT,CATSRGGRRTGELFF
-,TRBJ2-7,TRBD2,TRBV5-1,TGCGCCAGCAGTCTGAGGCGGGAGGGCCCATCCTACGAGCAGTACTTC,CASSLRREGPSYEQYF
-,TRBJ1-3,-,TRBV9,TGTGCCAGCAGCGTAGGTCAGGGGATAGGAAACACCATATATTTT,CASSVGQGIGNTIYF
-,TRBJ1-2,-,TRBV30,TGTGCCTGGAGTGTAAATTTATATGGCTACACCTTC,CAWSVNLYGYTF
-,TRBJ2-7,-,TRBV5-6,TGTGCCAGCAGCTTGTTTCTTGCCTACGAGCAGTACTTC,CASSLFLAYEQYF
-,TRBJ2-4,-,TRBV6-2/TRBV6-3,TGTGCCAGCAGTGCCGACTGGATTCAGTACTTC,CASSADWIQYF
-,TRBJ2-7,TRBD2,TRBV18,TGTGCCAGCTCACCGCGGACTAGCGGCGTTCGGGTCTACGAGCAGTACTTC,CASSPRTSGVRVYEQYF